Below are 7 T cell receptor beta chains sequenced from a single sample in a study of cytomegalovirus exposure and HLA in healthy donors. With 60 Vbeta and 13 Jbeta primers, the PCR was carried out. Sequencing used immunoSEQ multiplex PCR; TCRdb keeps in-frame clones, though not all of them. The profile shows 130,000 to 150,000 clones, about 82% of them singletons. Sample: PBMCs. The origin of the receptors is a male donor in good health and CMV-seronegative.

The chain is built from TRBV7-9 and TRBJ1-6; maybe TRBD1 (5 bases). Deletions cut 5 bases from V and 10 bases from J, with 15 bases between. The germline CDR1 and CDR2 sequences are SEHNR and FQNEAQ (reference sequence). The CDR3 extends over 14 amino acids. For the CDR3, the DNA is TGTGCCAGCAGCGCGACATGGAACAGGTCACCCCTCCACTTT. Translation gives CASSATWNRSPLHF.

The chain couples TRBV6-5 to TRBJ1-2; a weak D match, TRBD1 (5 bases). The CDR3 is 13 residues long. Germline-derived CDR1 and CDR2 are MNHEY and SVGAGI. Between the trimmed V and J ends, which lost 5 bases and 4 bases, there was a span of 11 bases. The CDR3 sequence is CASSTDKTYGYTF. The CDR3 DNA reads as TGTGCCAGCAGTACGGACAAGACCTATGGCTACACCTTC.

The V gene is TRBV28, the J gene TRBJ2-7, with D possibly TRBD1 on 6 matching bases. The CDR3 has 14 residues. Trimming stripped 9 bases from V and 4 bases from J, with 19 bases between. From germline, CDR1 is MDHEN and CDR2 SYDVKM. The DNA of the CDR3 is TGTGCCAGTAGGGATTCAGGGGTCGGATACGAGCAGTACTTC. This gives the protein CASRDSGVGYEQYF.

This clone was seen a single time. CDR3 coding DNA: TGTGCCAGCAGCCCGGCGGCCACAGATACGCAGTATTTT. It yields the protein CASSPAATDTQYF. The chain combines TRBV27 with TRBJ2-3; no definite D call. The CDR3 sequence is 13 residues long. Per germline, CDR1 MNHEY and CDR2 SMNVEV (reference sequence). V was cut by 6 bases and J by 2 bases, with 9 bases left in between.

J is TRBJ2-5 and V is TRBV5-6; 7 positions agree with TRBD1. V lost 5 bases, J lost 3 bases, and 13 bases stayed unmatched. Germline V gene lookup returns CDR1 SGHDT and CDR2 YYEEEE. The CDR3 has 16 residues. As DNA, the CDR3 is TGTGCCAGCAGTGAAGGCCAGACCGGGACAGAAGAGACCCAGTACTTC. This gives the protein CASSEGQTGTEETQYF.

The chain recombines TRBV28 with TRBJ2-7; 8 bases are a match to TRBD2. Germline V lookup: CDR1 MDHEN, CDR2 SYDVKM. The length of the CDR3 is 16 residues. V gave up 5 bases and J gave up 6 bases; unmatched junction bases: 15. CDR3: CASSREGTPGLGEQYF. The CDR3 DNA follows: TGTGCCAGCAGTCGCGAGGGGACCCCGGGACTAGGCGAGCAGTACTTC.

The V and J genes are TRBV7-9 and TRBJ2-7, with D possibly matching TRBD1 (6 bases). Germline V gene sequence: CDR1 SEHNR, CDR2 FQNEAQ (reference sequence). The CDR3 sequence is 12 residues long. Trimming removed 4 bases at V and 4 bases at J, with 8 bases between. The CDR3 bases are TGTGCCAGCAGCTCAGGGGTATACGAGCAGTACTTC. Translation: CASSSGVYEQYF.